Shown below are 13 T cell receptor beta chains from a single sample sequenced in a study of cytomegalovirus exposure and HLA in healthy donors. This PCR relied on a set of 60 Vbeta primers and 13 Jbeta primers. This table comes from immunoSEQ multiplex PCR, and its TCRdb copy is limited to in-frame clones, with some not included. The sample shows about 110,000 clones, 70% to 85% of them seen only once. The sequenced material came from PBMCs. These receptors all stem from a woman in her 40s in good health and CMV-seropositive.

The rearrangement joins TRBV28 to TRBJ1-6, with 8 positions matching TRBD1. V lost 5 bases to trimming and J lost 10 bases; unmatched junction nucleotides: 10. Per germline, CDR1 MDHEN and CDR2 SYDVKM. This CDR3 spans 15 amino acids. The CDR3 DNA reads TGTGCCAGCAGTCCGACCCAGGGGGCTCAGTCACCCCTCCACTTT. Protein product: CASSPTQGAQSPLHF.

This sequence joins TRBV5-6 and TRBJ2-7; the match to TRBD2 covers 7 bases. Per germline, CDR1 SGHDT and CDR2 YYEEEE. With 3 bases clipped from V and 7 bases from J, the junction kept 19 bases outside the gene matches. The CDR3 spans 17 residues. As DNA, the CDR3 is TGTGCCAGCAGCTCGTGGCGCGGGAGTAAGAGGTTTGATGAGCAGTACTTC. Protein: CASSSWRGSKRFDEQYF.

The table lists this clone with a few counts. The rearrangement joins TRBV7-2 to TRBJ1-1, with a tentative D call TRBD1 (6 bases). In germline, CDR1 is SGHTA, CDR2 FQGNSA. With 6 bases removed from V and 3 bases from J, the gap between germline ends came to 14 bases. The CDR3 extends over 14 amino acids. The CDR3 bases are TGTGCCAGCAGGACCGGGGGGGCGTACACTGAAGCTTTCTTT. Encoded protein: CASRTGGAYTEAFF.

The chain recombines TRBV4-1 with TRBJ2-3, with D hard to call. Per germline, CDR1 MGHRA and CDR2 YSYEKL. V dropped 1 base and J dropped 9 bases, with 14 bases sitting between them. This CDR3 comprises 14 residues. The CDR3: CASSQGLQLGTQYF. CDR3 bases: TGCGCCAGCAGCCAAGGCCTGCAGCTGGGCACGCAGTATTTT.

The chain has TRBV4-3 and TRBJ2-2, with D tentatively TRBD2 (5 bases). The CDR3 loop spans 14 amino acids. CDR1 is LGHNA and CDR2 is YSLEER in the germline V gene. Trimming cost V 0 bases and J 5 bases, with 7 bases left between them. The CDR3 DNA sequence: TGCGCCAGCAGCCAAGAGACGGGGACCGGGGAGCTGTTTTTT. It is translated as CASSQETGTGELFF.

The chain recombines TRBV2 with TRBJ2-4; 8 bases align to TRBD1. CDR1 SNHLY and CDR2 FYNNEI come from the germline V gene. The CDR3 consists of 16 residues. With V trimmed by 8 bases and J by 0 bases, 9 bases remained unmatched. The CDR3 here is CASSEDRGLAKNIQYF. The DNA of the CDR3 is TGTGCCAGCTCGGAAGACAGGGGCTTAGCCAAAAACATTCAGTACTTC.

The chain links TRBV7-3 to TRBJ1-1, with TRBD1 matching 7 bases. Losses at the gene ends were 5 bases for V and 1 base for J; bases not matched to a gene: 1. Per germline, CDR1 SGHTA and CDR2 FQGTGA. The CDR3 has 13 residues. The CDR3 loop is CASSRQGNTEAFF. The CDR3 bases are TGTGCCAGCAGCCGACAGGGGAACACTGAAGCTTTCTTT. Using reference TRBV7-3 and TRBJ1-1 for the parts outside the CDR3, the full variable domain is GAGVSQTPSNKVTEKGKYVELRCDPISGHTALYWYRQSLGQGPEFLIYFQGTGAADDSGLPNDRFFAVRPEGSVSTLKIQRTERGDSAVYLCASSRQGNTEAFFGQGTRLTVV.

This clone was detected only once. The J gene is TRBJ2-7, the V gene TRBV27; TRBD1 matches at 9 bases. V was pared by 7 bases and J by 5 bases, with 15 bases of the junction left unmatched. Germline V lookup: CDR1 MNHEY, CDR2 SMNVEV (reference sequence). The length of the CDR3 is 16 residues. The CDR3 DNA is TGTGCCAGCACCCCCCGGTGGGGGACAGGGCTTCACGAGCAGTACTTC. It specifies CASTPRWGTGLHEQYF.

The chain carries TRBV30 and TRBJ1-3; D perhaps matches TRBD1 (6 bases). Germline CDR1 and CDR2: GTSNPN and SVGIG (reference sequence). The ends were cut back, 1 base at V and 7 bases at J, with 8 bases in the middle. The length of the CDR3 is 12 residues. DNA for the CDR3: TGTGCCTGGAGTGCGCAGGGGAACACCATATATTTT. Translation: CAWSAQGNTIYF. Full variable domain (missing parts from reference TRBV30 and TRBJ1-3): SQTIHQWPATLVQPVGSPLSLECTVEGTSNPNLYWYRQAAGRGLQLLFYSVGIGQISSEVPQNLSASRPQDRQFILSSKKLLLSDSGFYLCAWSAQGNTIYFGEGSWLTVV.

The chain joins TRBV7-9 to TRBJ2-5; TRBD2 matches 14 bases. Germline values: CDR1 SEHNR, CDR2 FQNEAQ (reference sequence). This CDR3 contains 15 residues. V lost 4 bases, J lost 4 bases, and 2 bases stayed unmatched. The CDR3 coding sequence is TGTGCCAGCAGCTCGGGACTAGCGGGGGTAGAGACCCAGTACTTC. Translation gives CASSSGLAGVETQYF. Full variable domain (remainder filled in from reference TRBV7-9 and TRBJ2-5): DTGVSQNPRHKITKRGQNVTFRCDPISEHNRLYWYRQTLGQGPEFLTYFQNEAQLEKSRLLSDRFSAERPKGSFSTLEIQRTEQGDSAMYLCASSSGLAGVETQYFGPGTRLLVL.

This clone came up once. J is TRBJ1-1 and V is TRBV19, with D perhaps TRBD1 (5 bases). Trimming removed 1 base from V and 4 bases from J, with 13 bases in between. The CDR3 is 15 residues long. The germline V gene has CDR1 LNHDA and CDR2 SQIVND (reference sequence). This CDR3 is CASSIAGGRGTEAFF. The CDR3 DNA follows: TGTGCCAGTAGTATAGCGGGGGGAAGGGGCACTGAAGCTTTCTTT.

The gene calls are TRBV19 and TRBJ2-3; 7 positions match TRBD2. V shed 6 bases, J shed 2 bases, and the junction held 11 bases outside the gene matches. The CDR3 length is 16 residues. Germline loops: CDR1 LNHDA, CDR2 SQIVND (reference sequence). The CDR3 loop is CASRSRGLGTTDTQYF. The CDR3 DNA follows: TGTGCCAGTAGAAGCCGCGGACTAGGGACCACAGATACGCAGTATTTT.

In this sample, this clone turned up a few times. The V call is TRBV6-5, the J call TRBJ1-2; TRBD1 aligns across 7 bases. The J segment lost 2 bases and the V segment lost 7 bases, leaving 7 bases of the junction unmatched. The CDR3 consists of 14 residues. Germline assignment: CDR1 MNHEY and CDR2 SVGAGI. The CDR3 DNA follows: TGTGCCAGCACCAGACAGGGCCAGAACTATGGCTACACCTTC. Translating it yields CASTRQGQNYGYTF.